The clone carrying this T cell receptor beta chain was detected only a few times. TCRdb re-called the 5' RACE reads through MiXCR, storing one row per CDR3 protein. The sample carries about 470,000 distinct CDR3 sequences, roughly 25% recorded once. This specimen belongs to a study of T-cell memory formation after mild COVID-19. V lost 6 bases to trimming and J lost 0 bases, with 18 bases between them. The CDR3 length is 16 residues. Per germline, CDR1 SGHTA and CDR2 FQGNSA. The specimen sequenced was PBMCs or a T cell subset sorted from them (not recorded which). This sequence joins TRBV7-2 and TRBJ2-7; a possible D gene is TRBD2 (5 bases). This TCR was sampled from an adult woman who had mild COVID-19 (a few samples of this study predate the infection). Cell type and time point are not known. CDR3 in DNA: TGTGCCAGCAGTCCTGTCGGGGATTCAAGCTCCTACGAGCAGTACTTC. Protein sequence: CASSPVGDSSSYEQYF.